Reported below is one TCR beta chain. CDR1 and CDR2 from the germline V gene are SGHNT and YENEEA. The CDR3 extends over 13 amino acids. The germline V and J ends were trimmed by 5 bases and 7 bases, with 15 bases remaining between them. The data are from a study of blood T cell repertoires in COVID-19. Study details: The United States, Italy and Spain were the sources of the acute and convalescent COVID-19 samples. PBMCs, B-cell-depleted T cells, or T cells were the source of the cDNA or gDNA that made up the material.

In the original processing: Amplification from reference gene primers served as the basis for estimated nucleated cell counts. Libraries were prepared by immunoSEQ multiplex PCR; TCRdb keeps only in-frame clonotypes and omits some of them. Clone size and the V and J calls come from that table; the DNA yielded D and trimming. The sample holds 60,000 to 85,000 clones, about nine tenths seen once. This TCR was recovered from a woman aged 80 or over with active or convalescent COVID-19. The sample comprised peripheral blood. The V and J genes are TRBV11-3 and TRBJ2-7; D perhaps matches TRBD2 (7 bases). The CDR3 sequence is CASSTEGGREQYF. The CDR3 coding sequence is TGTGCCAGCAGCACCGAGGGGGGGCGGGAGCAGTACTTC.